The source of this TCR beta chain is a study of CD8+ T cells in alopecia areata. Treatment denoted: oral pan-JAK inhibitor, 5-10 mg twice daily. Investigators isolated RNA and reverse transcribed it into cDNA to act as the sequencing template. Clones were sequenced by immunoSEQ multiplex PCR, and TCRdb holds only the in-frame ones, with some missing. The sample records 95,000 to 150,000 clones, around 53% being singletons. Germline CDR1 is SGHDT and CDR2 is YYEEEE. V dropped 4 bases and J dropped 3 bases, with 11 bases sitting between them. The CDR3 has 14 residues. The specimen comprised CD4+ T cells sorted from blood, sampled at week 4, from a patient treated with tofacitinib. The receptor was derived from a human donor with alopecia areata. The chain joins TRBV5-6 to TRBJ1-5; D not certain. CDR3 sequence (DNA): TGTGCCAGCAGCCTCAACGAGTACAATCAGCCCCAGCATTTT. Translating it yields CASSLNEYNQPQHF.